There are a few counts of the clone carrying this T cell receptor (beta chain). Each CDR3 protein is one row after TCRdb ran MiXCR on the RT-PCR reads. The profile shows 550,000 to 750,000 distinct CDR3 sequences, about 14% of them singletons. Sample: memory CD4+ T cells from blood. This receptor was obtained from a female donor in good health, serving as a healthy control.

The CDR3 nucleotides read TGCGCCAGCAGCTTGACGGTTGGTACTGAAGCTTTCTTT. Residues: CASSLTVGTEAFF. The chain carries TRBV5-1 and TRBJ1-1; D remains ambiguous. The length of the CDR3 is 13 residues. Trimming shortened V by 1 base and J by 5 bases, and 9 bases separated the two germline ends. Germline assignment: CDR1 SGHRS and CDR2 YFSETQ.